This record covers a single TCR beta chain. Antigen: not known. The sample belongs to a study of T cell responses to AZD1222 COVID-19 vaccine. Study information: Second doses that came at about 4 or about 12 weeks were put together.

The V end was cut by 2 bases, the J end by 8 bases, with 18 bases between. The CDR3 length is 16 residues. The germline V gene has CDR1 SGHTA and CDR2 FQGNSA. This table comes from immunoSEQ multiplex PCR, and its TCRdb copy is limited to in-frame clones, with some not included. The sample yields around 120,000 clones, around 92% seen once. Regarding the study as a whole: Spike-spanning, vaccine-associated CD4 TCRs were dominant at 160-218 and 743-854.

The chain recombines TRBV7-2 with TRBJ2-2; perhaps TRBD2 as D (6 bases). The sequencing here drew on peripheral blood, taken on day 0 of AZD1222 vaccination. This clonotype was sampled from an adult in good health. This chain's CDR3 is CASSLRWRGRSGELFF. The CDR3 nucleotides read TGTGCCAGCAGCTTAAGGTGGAGGGGCAGATCAGGGGAGCTGTTTTTT.